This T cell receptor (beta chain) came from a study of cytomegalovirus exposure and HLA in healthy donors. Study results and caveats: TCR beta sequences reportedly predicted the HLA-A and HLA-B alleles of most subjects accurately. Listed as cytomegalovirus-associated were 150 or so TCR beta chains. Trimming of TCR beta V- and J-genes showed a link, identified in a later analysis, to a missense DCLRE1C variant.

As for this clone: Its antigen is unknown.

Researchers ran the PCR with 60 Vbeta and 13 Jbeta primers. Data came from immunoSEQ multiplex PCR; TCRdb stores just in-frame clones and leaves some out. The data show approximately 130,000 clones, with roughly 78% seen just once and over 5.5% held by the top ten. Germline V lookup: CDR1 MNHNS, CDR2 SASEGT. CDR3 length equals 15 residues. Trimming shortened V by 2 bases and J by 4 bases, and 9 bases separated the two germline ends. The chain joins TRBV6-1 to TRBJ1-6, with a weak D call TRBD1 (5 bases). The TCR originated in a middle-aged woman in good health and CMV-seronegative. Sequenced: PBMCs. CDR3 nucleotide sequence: TGTGCCAGCAGTGAAAGGGGCGTTTATAATTCACCCCTCCACTTT. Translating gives CASSERGVYNSPLHF.